Following are 27 T cell receptor beta chains from one sample sequenced in a study of blood T cell repertoires in COVID-19. TCRdb's copy holds only in-frame clones and misses some; the assay was immunoSEQ multiplex PCR. The sample has 72,000 or so clones; approximately 85% are singletons. Source material: peripheral blood. The receptors stem from an elderly woman with active or convalescent COVID-19.

This clone appeared once. The gene calls are TRBV28 and TRBJ1-2; D remains unclear. The CDR3 contains 11 residues. V lost 4 bases, J lost 3 bases, and 3 bases lay in between. Germline V lookup: CDR1 MDHEN, CDR2 SYDVKM. CDR3 amino acids: CASSSYYGYTF. The DNA for the CDR3 is TGTGCCAGCAGTTCGTACTATGGCTACACCTTC.

The chain is built from TRBV19 and TRBJ1-1; maybe TRBD1 (5 bases). V was clipped by 5 bases and J by 1 base, with 17 bases between them. Germline assignment: CDR1 LNHDA and CDR2 SQIVND (reference sequence). The CDR3 length is 16 residues. The CDR3 nucleotides are TGTGCCAGTAGTTCTCAGGGCCGACTCCCGAACACTGAAGCTTTCTTT. Protein sequence: CASSSQGRLPNTEAFF.

The V gene is TRBV13, the J gene TRBJ2-1; TRBD2 matches 10 bases. From germline, CDR1 is PRHDT and CDR2 FYEKMQ (reference sequence). The CDR3 is 15 residues long. V shed 3 bases and J 6 bases; nucleotides not matched to a gene: 5. The CDR3 protein is CASSFPGLAFNEQFF. The DNA for the CDR3 is TGTGCCAGCAGCTTTCCGGGACTAGCGTTCAATGAGCAGTTCTTC.

J is TRBJ2-3 and V is TRBV5-4; TRBD2 matches at 11 bases. The CDR3 is 16 residues long. Per germline, CDR1 SGHNT and CDR2 YYREEE (reference sequence). The J segment lost 5 bases and the V segment lost 2 bases, leaving 7 bases of the junction unmatched. CDR3: CASSLFSGGAGDTQYF. The CDR3 bases are TGTGCCAGCAGCTTATTTAGCGGGGGGGCTGGAGATACGCAGTATTTT.

This clone is a singleton in its sample. This sequence joins TRBV5-5 and TRBJ2-3; 8 bases are shared with TRBD1. Per the germline V gene, CDR1 is SGHKS and CDR2 is YYEKEE (reference sequence). This CDR3 comprises 14 residues. After removal of 3 bases from V and 1 base from J, the junction contained 1 base not matched to a gene. For the CDR3, the DNA is TGTGCCAGCAGCTCGGACAGGGGCACAGATACGCAGTATTTT. This codes for CASSSDRGTDTQYF.

The chain links TRBV5-1 to TRBJ1-4; possibly TRBD1 for D (6 bases). The length of the CDR3 is 14 residues. Trimming stripped 4 bases from V and 6 bases from J, with 13 bases between. Germline values: CDR1 SGHRS, CDR2 YFSETQ. The CDR3 region has the DNA TGCGCCAGCAGCGAGGGGGATGACCATGAAAAACTGTTTTTT. This translates into CASSEGDDHEKLFF.

This chain connects TRBV9 to TRBJ2-2; D gene unclear. This CDR3 has 11 amino acids. Trimming left V 2 bases short and J 8 bases short, with 4 bases between. The germline V gene encodes CDR1 SGDLS and CDR2 YYNGEE. The CDR3 sequence: CASSVEGELFF. The CDR3 DNA sequence: TGTGCCAGCAGCGTTGAGGGGGAGCTGTTTTTT.

In DNA form, the CDR3 reads TGTGCCTGGAGGACAGCGGGACTAGGAGGAGAGACCCAGTACTTC. Its protein is CAWRTAGLGGETQYF. This chain uses TRBV30 with TRBJ2-5, with 8 bases lining up with TRBD2. This CDR3 is built from 15 residues. CDR1 and CDR2 from the germline V gene are GTSNPN and SVGIG (reference sequence). J gave up 4 bases and V 3 bases, and 10 bases lay outside the gene matches.

This rearrangement joins TRBV30 to TRBJ1-5, with D unclear. Germline loops: CDR1 GTSNPN, CDR2 SVGIG (reference sequence). With 0 bases removed from V and 1 base from J, the gap between germline ends came to 7 bases. CDR3 size: 14 residues. The CDR3 nucleotides read TGTGCCTGGAGTGTTTCATCAAGCAATCAGCCCCAGCATTTT. Amino acids: CAWSVSSSNQPQHF.

The chain carries TRBV28 and TRBJ1-1, with 9 bases matching TRBD1. Trimming took 8 bases from V and 0 from J; bases not matched to a gene: 7. Germline V lookup: CDR1 MDHEN, CDR2 SYDVKM. This CDR3 contains 15 residues. The CDR3 DNA reads as TGTGCCAGCCCCGGGACAGGGCCGCTGAACACTGAAGCTTTCTTT. It encodes CASPGTGPLNTEAFF.

The gene calls are TRBV7-3 and TRBJ2-3, with D possibly being TRBD2 (5 bases). Between the trimmed V and J ends, which lost 1 base and 6 bases, there was a span of 11 bases. This CDR3 has 14 amino acids. Germline CDR1 and CDR2: SGHTA and FQGTGA. Here the CDR3 reads CASSLSPTRDTQYF. The CDR3 region has the DNA TGTGCCAGCAGCTTAAGCCCAACTAGGGATACGCAGTATTTT. Complete variable domain (other parts from reference TRBV7-3 and TRBJ2-3): GAGVSQTPSNKVTEKGKYVELRCDPISGHTALYWYRQSLGQGPEFLIYFQGTGAADDSGLPNDRFFAVRPEGSVSTLKIQRTERGDSAVYLCASSLSPTRDTQYFGPGTRLTVL.

The chain employs TRBV7-9 and TRBJ1-5; TRBD1 matches 7 bases. From germline, CDR1 is SEHNR and CDR2 FQNEAQ (reference sequence). J lost 5 bases, V lost 5 bases, and 9 bases had no gene match. The CDR3 has 15 amino acids. CDR3 in DNA: TGTGCCAGCAGCACACCAGACAGGGCCGATCAGCCCCAGCATTTT. This encodes CASSTPDRADQPQHF.

The gene calls are TRBV10-3 and TRBJ1-2; 8 nucleotides agree with TRBD1. In germline, CDR1 is ENHRY, CDR2 SYGVKD. The CDR3 has 13 amino acids. The trim removed 9 bases at V and 4 bases at J, leaving 7 bases unmatched. The CDR3 sequence: CAISTGVSYGYTF. The DNA of the CDR3 is TGTGCCATTTCGACAGGGGTTAGCTATGGCTACACCTTC.

The genes are TRBV7-2 and TRBJ2-5, with D perhaps matching TRBD2 (5 bases). This CDR3 region has 16 residues. The germline V and J ends were trimmed by 1 base and 5 bases, with 17 bases remaining between them. Germline V CDR1 and CDR2: SGHTA, FQGNSA. CDR3 loop: CASSLGLSGIFETQYF. In DNA form, the CDR3 reads TGTGCCAGCAGCTTAGGGCTCTCGGGGATCTTCGAGACCCAGTACTTC.

The J gene is TRBJ2-3, the V gene TRBV7-3, with TRBD2 matching 7 bases. The CDR3 runs 14 residues. With V trimmed by 5 bases and J by 4 bases, 6 bases remained unmatched. Germline loops: CDR1 SGHTA, CDR2 FQGTGA. The CDR3 loop reads CASSLSGAADTQYF. The CDR3 DNA follows: TGTGCCAGCAGCCTCAGCGGGGCAGCAGATACGCAGTATTTT.

This chain uses TRBV13 with TRBJ1-4; TRBD1 matches 8 bases. This CDR3 has 15 amino acids. CDR1 and CDR2 (germline): PRHDT, FYEKMQ (reference sequence). The V segment lost 8 bases and the J segment 7 bases; nucleotides outside the gene matches: 12. CDR3 DNA sequence: TGTGCCAGCGTAAAACAGGGGGACTTAAGTGAAAAACTGTTTTTT. This translates into CASVKQGDLSEKLFF.

This clone was seen only a few times. V and J are TRBV5-4 and TRBJ1-1; the match to TRBD1 covers 7 bases. V lost 4 bases, J lost 5 bases, and 8 bases stayed unmatched. This CDR3 has 14 amino acids. CDR1 and CDR2 from the germline V gene are SGHNT and YYREEE (reference sequence). As DNA, the CDR3 is TGTGCCAGCAGCCCGGGACAGCTGGGGACTGAAGCTTTCTTT. It codes for CASSPGQLGTEAFF.

On this clone: One end of the junction is discordant with germline, which a read error may explain. The V gene is TRBV6-5, the J gene TRBJ2-5; TRBD2 matches 7 bases. This CDR3 is built from 15 residues. The germline V gene has CDR1 MNHEY and CDR2 SVGAGI. The CDR3 spells CASSPSHRAGESQYF. The CDR3 DNA sequence: TGTGCCAGCAGTCCCTCACATCGGGCGGGGGAGAGCCAGTACTTC.

This rearrangement joins TRBV21-1 to TRBJ2-1; the D call of TRBD1 is as the table states it, not checked on the DNA. TRBV21-1 is shown as a pseudogene. This CDR3 has 18 residues. In DNA form, the CDR3 reads TGTGCCAGCAGCAGAGACGGCCCCCCCGAGGGGGACTACAATGAGCAGTTCTTC. It codes for CASSRDGPPEGDYNEQFF.

The genes are TRBV12-5 and TRBJ2-3; D uncertain. This CDR3 spans 13 amino acids. V was trimmed by 7 bases and J by 6 bases, leaving 14 bases between them. CDR1 LGHNT and CDR2 FRNRAP come from the germline V gene. The CDR3 sequence is CASVLRLTDTQYF. In nucleotides, the CDR3 is TGTGCTAGTGTCCTGCGACTCACTGATACGCAGTATTTT. Variable domain in full (rest from reference TRBV12-5 and TRBJ2-3): DARVTQTPRHKVTEMGQEVTMRCQPILGHNTVFWYRQTMMQGLELLAYFRNRAPLDDSGMPKDRFSAEMPDATLATLKIQPSEPRDSAVYFCASVLRLTDTQYFGPGTRLTVL.

This clone was detected once. The chain links TRBV5-1 to TRBJ2-1; 8 bases align to TRBD2. The ends lost 6 bases at V and 6 bases at J; junction bases unmatched: 11. The CDR3 has 15 amino acids. CDR1 is SGHRS, CDR2 YFSETQ, per germline. In DNA form, the CDR3 reads TGCGCCAGCACCTTTTTGGCGGGGGGCCCCAATGAGCAGTTCTTC. Translation: CASTFLAGGPNEQFF.

V gene TRBV4-2 combines with J gene TRBJ1-5, with D perhaps matching TRBD1 (5 bases). This CDR3 is 15 amino acids long. Trimming left V 6 bases short and J 2 bases short, with 14 bases between. The germline gives CDR1 LGHNA, CDR2 YNFKEQ. CDR3 sequence reads: CASSIQGEGNQPQHF. The CDR3, as DNA: TGTGCCAGCAGTATACAAGGGGAGGGCAATCAGCCCCAGCATTTT.

The V gene is TRBV4-3, the J gene TRBJ2-7; 8 nucleotides match TRBD1. The CDR3 covers 13 residues. The junction had 9 bases not matched to a gene; V was cut back by 8 bases and J by 6 bases. Germline-derived CDR1 and CDR2 are LGHNA and YSLEER. This CDR3 is CASSRDRTAEQYF. DNA of the CDR3: TGCGCCAGCTCCCGGGACAGGACGGCCGAGCAGTACTTC.

V is TRBV9 and J is TRBJ2-7; D uncertain. V was cut by 0 bases and J by 5 bases, with 21 bases left in between. The germline V gene has CDR1 SGDLS and CDR2 YYNGEE. This CDR3 comprises 17 residues. CDR3 region: CASSVADRPFRRDEQYF. CDR3 coding DNA: TGTGCCAGCAGCGTAGCCGATAGGCCATTTCGGAGAGACGAGCAGTACTTC.

This chain links TRBV6-4 with TRBJ1-3, with TRBD1 matching 8 bases. The germline gives CDR1 MRHNA, CDR2 SNTAGT. This CDR3 comprises 17 residues. V lost 0 bases to trimming and J lost 8 bases; unmatched junction nucleotides: 12. Here the CDR3 reads CASSDSTLQGVRHTIYF. CDR3 coding DNA: TGTGCCAGCAGTGACTCGACCTTACAGGGGGTGAGACACACCATATATTTT.

The V gene is TRBV5-1, the J gene TRBJ1-2; no firm D call. V gave up 0 bases and J gave up 1 base, with 4 bases separating them. The CDR3 sequence is 13 residues long. Germline lookup yields CDR1 SGHRS and CDR2 YFSETQ. In nucleotides, the CDR3 is TGCGCCAGCAGCTTGGACATTAACTATGGCTACACCTTC. Encoded protein: CASSLDINYGYTF.

Here the CDR3 DNA reads TGCGCCAGCAGCCAAGTGGGGGCTCCGCTATACTATGGCTACACCTTC. Protein sequence: CASSQVGAPLYYGYTF. This chain joins TRBV4-1 and TRBJ1-2; tentative D call: TRBD1 (6 bases). CDR1 MGHRA and CDR2 YSYEKL come from the germline V gene. Trimming took 1 base from V and 3 from J, leaving 15 bases between them. This CDR3 comprises 16 residues.